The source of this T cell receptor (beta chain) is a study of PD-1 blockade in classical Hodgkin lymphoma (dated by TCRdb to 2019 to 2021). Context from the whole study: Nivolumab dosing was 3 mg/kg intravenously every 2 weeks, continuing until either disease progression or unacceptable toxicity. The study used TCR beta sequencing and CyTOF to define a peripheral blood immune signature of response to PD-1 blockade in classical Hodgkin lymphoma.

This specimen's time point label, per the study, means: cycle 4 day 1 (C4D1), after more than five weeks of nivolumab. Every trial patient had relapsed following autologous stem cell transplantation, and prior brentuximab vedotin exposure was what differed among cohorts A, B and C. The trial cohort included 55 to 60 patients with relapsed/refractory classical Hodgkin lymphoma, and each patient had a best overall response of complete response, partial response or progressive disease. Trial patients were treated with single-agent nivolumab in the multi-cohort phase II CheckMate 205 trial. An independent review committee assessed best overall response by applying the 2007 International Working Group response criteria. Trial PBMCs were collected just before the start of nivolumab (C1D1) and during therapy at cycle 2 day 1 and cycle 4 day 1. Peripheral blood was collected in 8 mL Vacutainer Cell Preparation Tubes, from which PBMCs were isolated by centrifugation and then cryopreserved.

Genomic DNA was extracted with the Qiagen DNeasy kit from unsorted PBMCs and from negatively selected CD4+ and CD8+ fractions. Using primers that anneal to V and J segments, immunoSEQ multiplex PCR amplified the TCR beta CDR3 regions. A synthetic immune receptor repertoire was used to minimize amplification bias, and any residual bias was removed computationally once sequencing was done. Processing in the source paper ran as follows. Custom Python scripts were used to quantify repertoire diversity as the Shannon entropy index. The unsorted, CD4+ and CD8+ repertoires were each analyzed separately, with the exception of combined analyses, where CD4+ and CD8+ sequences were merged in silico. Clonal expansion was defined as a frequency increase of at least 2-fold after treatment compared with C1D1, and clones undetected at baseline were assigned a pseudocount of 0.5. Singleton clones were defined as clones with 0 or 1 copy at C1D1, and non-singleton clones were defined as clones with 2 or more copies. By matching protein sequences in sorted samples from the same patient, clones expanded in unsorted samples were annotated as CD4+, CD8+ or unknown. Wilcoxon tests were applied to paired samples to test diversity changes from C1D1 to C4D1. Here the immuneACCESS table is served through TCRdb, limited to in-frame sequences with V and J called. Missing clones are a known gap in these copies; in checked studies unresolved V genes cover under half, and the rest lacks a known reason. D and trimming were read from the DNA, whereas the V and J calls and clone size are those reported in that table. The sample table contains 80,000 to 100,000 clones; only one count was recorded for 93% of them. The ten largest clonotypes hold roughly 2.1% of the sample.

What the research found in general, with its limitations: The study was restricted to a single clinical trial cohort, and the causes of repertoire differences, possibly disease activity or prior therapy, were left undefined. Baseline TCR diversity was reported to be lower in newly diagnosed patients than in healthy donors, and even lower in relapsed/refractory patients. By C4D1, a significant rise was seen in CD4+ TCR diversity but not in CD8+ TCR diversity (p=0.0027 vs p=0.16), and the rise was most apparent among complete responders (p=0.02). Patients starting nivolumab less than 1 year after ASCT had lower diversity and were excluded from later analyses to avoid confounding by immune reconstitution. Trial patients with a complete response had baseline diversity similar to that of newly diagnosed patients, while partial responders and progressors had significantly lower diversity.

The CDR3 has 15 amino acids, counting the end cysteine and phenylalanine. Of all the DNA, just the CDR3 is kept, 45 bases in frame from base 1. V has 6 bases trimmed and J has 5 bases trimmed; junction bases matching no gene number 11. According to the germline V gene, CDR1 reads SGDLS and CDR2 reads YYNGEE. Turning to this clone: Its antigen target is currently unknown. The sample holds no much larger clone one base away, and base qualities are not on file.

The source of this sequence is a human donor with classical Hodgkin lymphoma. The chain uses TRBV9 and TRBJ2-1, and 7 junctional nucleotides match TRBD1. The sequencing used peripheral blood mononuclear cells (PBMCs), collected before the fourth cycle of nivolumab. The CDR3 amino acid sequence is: CASTSGTALHNEQFF. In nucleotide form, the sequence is TGTGCCAGCACATCCGGGACAGCCCTACACAATGAGCAGTTCTTC.